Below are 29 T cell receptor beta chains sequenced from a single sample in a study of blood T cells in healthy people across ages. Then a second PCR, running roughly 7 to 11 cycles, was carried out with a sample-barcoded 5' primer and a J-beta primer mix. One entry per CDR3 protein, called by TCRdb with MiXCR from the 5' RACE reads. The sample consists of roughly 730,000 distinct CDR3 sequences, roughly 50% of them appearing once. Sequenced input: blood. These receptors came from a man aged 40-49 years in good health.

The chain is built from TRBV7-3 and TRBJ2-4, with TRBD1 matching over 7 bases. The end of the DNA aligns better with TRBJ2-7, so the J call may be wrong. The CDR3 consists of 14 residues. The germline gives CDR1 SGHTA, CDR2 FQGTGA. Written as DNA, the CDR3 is TGTGCCAGCAGCCCACAAGGGGCAGGGGGCGAGCAGTACTTC. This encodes CASSPQGAGGEQYF.

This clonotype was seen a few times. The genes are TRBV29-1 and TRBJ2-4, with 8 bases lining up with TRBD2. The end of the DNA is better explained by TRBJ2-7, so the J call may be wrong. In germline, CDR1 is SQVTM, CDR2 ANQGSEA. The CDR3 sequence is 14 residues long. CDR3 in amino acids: CSVEESSGPYEQYF. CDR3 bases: TGCAGCGTTGAAGAGTCTAGCGGGCCCTACGAGCAGTACTTC.

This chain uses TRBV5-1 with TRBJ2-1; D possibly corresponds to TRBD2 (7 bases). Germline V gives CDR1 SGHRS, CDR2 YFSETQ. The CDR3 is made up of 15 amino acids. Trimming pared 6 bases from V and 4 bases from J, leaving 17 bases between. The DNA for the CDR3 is TGCGCCAGCACCGCGACCGGGGGGCCGTACAATGAGCAGTTCTTC. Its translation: CASTATGGPYNEQFF.

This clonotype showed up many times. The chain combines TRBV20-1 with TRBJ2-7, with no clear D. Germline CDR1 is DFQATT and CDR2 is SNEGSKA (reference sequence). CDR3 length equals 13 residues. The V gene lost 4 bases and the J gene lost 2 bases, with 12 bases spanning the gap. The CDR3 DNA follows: TGCAGTGCTAAGGGCGGAGTCCCCTACGAGCAGTACTTC. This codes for CSAKGGVPYEQYF.

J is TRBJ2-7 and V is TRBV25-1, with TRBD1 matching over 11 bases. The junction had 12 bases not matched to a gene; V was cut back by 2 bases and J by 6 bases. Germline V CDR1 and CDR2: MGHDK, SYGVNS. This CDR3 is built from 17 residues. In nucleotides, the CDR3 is TGTGCCAGCAGTGAACCGGGACAGGGGGTTTGGGCGATCGAGCAGTACTTC. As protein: CASSEPGQGVWAIEQYF.

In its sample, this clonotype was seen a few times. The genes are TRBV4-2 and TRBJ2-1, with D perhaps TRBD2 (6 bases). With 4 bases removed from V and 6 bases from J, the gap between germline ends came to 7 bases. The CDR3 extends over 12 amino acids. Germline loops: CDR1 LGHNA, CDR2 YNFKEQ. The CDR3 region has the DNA TGTGCCAGCAGCCCGGGGGTCAATGAGCAGTTCTTC. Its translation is CASSPGVNEQFF.

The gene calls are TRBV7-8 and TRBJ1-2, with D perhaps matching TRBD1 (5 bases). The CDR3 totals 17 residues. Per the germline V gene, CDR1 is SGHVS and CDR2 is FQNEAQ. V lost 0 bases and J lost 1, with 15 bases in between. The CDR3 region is CASSLAGVGAINYGYTF. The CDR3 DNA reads TGTGCCAGCAGCTTAGCAGGGGTTGGGGCCATTAACTATGGCTACACCTTC.

CDR3 residues: CASSEDSASNYGYTF. The CDR3 coding sequence is TGTGCCAGCAGTGAGGACAGTGCATCTAACTATGGCTACACCTTC. The chain combines TRBV2 with TRBJ1-2; the D gene is possibly TRBD1 (6 bases). The CDR3 runs 15 residues. V gave up 3 bases and J gave up 0 bases, with 11 bases separating them. CDR1 is SNHLY and CDR2 is FYNNEI in the germline V gene.

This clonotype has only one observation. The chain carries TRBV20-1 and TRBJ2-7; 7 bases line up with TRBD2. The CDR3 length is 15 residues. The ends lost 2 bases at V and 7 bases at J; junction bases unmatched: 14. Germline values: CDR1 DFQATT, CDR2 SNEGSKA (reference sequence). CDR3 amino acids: CSARPILAHWREQYF. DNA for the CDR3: TGCAGTGCTAGACCAATACTAGCGCATTGGAGAGAGCAGTACTTC.

CDR3 nucleotide sequence: TGTGCCAGCAGCCGAACACAGACAGAAGACTACGAGCAGTACTTC. It encodes CASSRTQTEDYEQYF. This sequence joins TRBV27 and TRBJ2-7; the D gene is possibly TRBD1 (5 bases). Trimming shortened V by 6 bases and J by 3 bases, and 18 bases separated the two germline ends. Germline V gene sequence: CDR1 MNHEY, CDR2 SMNVEV (reference sequence). The CDR3 contains 15 residues.

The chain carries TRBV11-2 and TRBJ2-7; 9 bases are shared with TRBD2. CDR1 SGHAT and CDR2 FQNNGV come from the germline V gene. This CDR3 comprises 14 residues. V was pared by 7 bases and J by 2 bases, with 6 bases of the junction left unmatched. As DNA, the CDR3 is TGTGCCAGCATGGAAACTAGCGGGCCCTACGAGCAGTACTTC. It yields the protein CASMETSGPYEQYF.

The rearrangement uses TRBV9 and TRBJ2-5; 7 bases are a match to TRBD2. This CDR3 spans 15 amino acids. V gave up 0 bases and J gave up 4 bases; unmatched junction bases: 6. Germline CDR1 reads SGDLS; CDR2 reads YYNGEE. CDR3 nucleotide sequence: TGTGCCAGCAGCGTAGTGGGGCTAGCGGTAGAGACCCAGTACTTC. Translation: CASSVVGLAVETQYF.

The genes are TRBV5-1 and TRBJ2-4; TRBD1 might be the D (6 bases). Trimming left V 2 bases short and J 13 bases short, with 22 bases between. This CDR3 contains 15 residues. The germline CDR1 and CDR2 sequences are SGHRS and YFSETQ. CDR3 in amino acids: CASSFQGFSGDEQYF. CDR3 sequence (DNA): TGCGCCAGCAGCTTCCAGGGGTTTTCCGGAGATGAGCAGTACTTC.

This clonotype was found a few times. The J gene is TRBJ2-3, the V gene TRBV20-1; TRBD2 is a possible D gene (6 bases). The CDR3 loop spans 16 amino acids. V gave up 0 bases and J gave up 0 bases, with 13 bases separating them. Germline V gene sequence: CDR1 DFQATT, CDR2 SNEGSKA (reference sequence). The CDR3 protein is CSAREIGGGSTDTQYF. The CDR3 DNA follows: TGCAGTGCTAGAGAGATCGGTGGAGGGAGCACAGATACGCAGTATTTT.

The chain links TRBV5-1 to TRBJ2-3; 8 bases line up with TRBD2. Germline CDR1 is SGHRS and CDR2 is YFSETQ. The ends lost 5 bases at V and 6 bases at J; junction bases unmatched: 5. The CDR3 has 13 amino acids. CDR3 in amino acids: CASRGERGDTQYF. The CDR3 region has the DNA TGCGCCAGCAGAGGAGAGCGGGGGGATACGCAGTATTTT.

The CDR3 nucleotides read TGTGCCAGCAGCACCGGGACCTTCCCTCCCGAGCAGTACTTC. Encoded protein: CASSTGTFPPEQYF. The genes are TRBV7-2 and TRBJ2-7, with D perhaps being TRBD1 or TRBD2 (5 bases each). The V gene's germline CDR1 is SGHTA and CDR2 FQGNSA. Trimming stripped 5 bases from V and 6 bases from J, with 17 bases between. CDR3 size: 14 residues.

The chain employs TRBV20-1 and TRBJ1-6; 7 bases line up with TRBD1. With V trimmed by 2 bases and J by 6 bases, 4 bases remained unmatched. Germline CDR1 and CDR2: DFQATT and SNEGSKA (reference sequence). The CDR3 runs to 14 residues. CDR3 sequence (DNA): TGCAGTGCTAGAAGGGGGGACAGTAATTCACCCCTCCACTTT. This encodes CSARRGDSNSPLHF.

In DNA form, the CDR3 reads TGTGCCAGCAGTGGGGGTAGCGGGGGAGGGGAGACCCAGTACTTC. Translating it yields CASSGGSGGGETQYF. The J gene is TRBJ2-7, the V gene TRBV6-1; 9 bases align to TRBD2. The J call could be wrong; TRBJ2-5 is a better fit for the DNA end. Germline V gene data show CDR1 as MNHNS and CDR2 as SASEGT. This CDR3 region has 15 residues.

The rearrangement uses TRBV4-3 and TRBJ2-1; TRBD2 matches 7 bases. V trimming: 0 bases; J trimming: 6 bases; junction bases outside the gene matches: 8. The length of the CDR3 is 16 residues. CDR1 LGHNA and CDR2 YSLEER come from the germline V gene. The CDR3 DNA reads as TGCGCCAGCAGCCAAGAAGGACGAGCGGGATTCAATGAGCAGTTCTTC. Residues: CASSQEGRAGFNEQFF.

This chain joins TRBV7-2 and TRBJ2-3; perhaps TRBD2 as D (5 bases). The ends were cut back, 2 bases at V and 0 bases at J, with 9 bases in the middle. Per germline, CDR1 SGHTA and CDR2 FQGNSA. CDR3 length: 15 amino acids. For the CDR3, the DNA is TGTGCCAGCAGCTTACTAGCAGTAAGCACAGATACGCAGTATTTT. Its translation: CASSLLAVSTDTQYF. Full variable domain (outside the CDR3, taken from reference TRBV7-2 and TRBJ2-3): GAGVSQSPSNKVTEKGKDVELRCDPISGHTALYWYRQSLGQGLEFLIYFQGNSAPDKSGLPSDRFSAERTGGSVSTLTIQRTQQEDSAVYLCASSLLAVSTDTQYFGPGTRLTVL.

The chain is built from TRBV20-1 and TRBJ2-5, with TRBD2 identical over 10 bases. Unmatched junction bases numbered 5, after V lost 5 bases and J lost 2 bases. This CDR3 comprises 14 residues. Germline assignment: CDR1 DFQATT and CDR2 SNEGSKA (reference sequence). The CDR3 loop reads CSAERGGAQETQYF. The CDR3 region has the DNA TGCAGTGCTGAGCGGGGGGGAGCGCAAGAGACCCAGTACTTC.

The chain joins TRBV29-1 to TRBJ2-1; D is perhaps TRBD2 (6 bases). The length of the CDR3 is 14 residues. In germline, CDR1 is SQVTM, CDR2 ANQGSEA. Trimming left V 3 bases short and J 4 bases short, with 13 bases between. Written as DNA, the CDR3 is TGCAGCGTTGAGGTACTAGCTGGGTACAATGAGCAGTTCTTC. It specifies CSVEVLAGYNEQFF.

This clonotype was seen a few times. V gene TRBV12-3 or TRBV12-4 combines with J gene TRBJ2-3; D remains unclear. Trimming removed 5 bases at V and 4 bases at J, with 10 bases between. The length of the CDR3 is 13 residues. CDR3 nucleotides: TGTGCCAGCAGTCTACCTACGGCAGATACGCAGTATTTT. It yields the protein CASSLPTADTQYF.

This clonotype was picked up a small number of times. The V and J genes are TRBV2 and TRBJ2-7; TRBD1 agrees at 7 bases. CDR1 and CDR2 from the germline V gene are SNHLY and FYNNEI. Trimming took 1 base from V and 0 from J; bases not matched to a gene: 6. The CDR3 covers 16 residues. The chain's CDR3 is CASSEVGQTRSYEQYF. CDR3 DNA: TGTGCCAGCAGTGAAGTGGGACAGACCCGCTCCTACGAGCAGTACTTC.

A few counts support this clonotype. This chain's CDR3 is CSVARVYGYTF. The CDR3 DNA reads TGCAGCGTTGCGAGGGTCTATGGCTACACCTTC. The chain employs TRBV29-1 and TRBJ1-2; D uncertain. V lost 4 bases to trimming and J lost 4 bases, with 7 bases between them. This CDR3 spans 11 amino acids. CDR1 and CDR2 from the germline V gene are SQVTM and ANQGSEA.

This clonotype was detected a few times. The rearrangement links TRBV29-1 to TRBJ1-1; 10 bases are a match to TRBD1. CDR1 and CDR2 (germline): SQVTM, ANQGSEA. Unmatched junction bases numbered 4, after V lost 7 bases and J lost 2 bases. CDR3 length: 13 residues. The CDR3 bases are TGCAGCGCATTGACAGGGGGCAACACTGAAGCTTTCTTT. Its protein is CSALTGGNTEAFF.

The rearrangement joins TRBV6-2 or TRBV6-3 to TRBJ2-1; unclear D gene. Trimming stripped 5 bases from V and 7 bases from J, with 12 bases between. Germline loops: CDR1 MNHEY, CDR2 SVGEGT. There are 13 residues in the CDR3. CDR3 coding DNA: TGTGCCAGCAGTCCCCTAGGGATTAATGAGCAGTTCTTC. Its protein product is CASSPLGINEQFF.

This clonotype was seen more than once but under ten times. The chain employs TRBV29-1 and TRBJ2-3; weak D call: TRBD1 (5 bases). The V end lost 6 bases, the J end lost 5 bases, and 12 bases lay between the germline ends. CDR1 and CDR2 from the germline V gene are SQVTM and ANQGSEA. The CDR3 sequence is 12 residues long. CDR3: CSVRWTLDTQYF. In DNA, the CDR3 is TGCAGCGTGAGGTGGACACTAGATACGCAGTATTTT.

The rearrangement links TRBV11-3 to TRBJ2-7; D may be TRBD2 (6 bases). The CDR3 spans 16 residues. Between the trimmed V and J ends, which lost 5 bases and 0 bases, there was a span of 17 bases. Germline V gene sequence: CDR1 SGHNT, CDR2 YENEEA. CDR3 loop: CASSPLLAGSSYEQYF. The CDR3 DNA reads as TGTGCCAGCAGCCCTCTACTCGCGGGAAGCTCCTACGAGCAGTACTTC.